Below are 19 T cell receptor beta chains sequenced from a single sample in a study of OX40 agonist ivuxolimab in advanced cancers. This table comes from immunoSEQ multiplex PCR, and its TCRdb copy is limited to in-frame clones, with some not included. Of around 38,000 clones listed, 65% to 90% are singletons. The sample here was CD4+ or CD8+ T cells sorted from blood, taken in a trial of the OX40 agonist ivuxolimab. The source of these receptors is an adult with an advanced solid tumor such as melanoma, head and neck, liver or kidney cancer.

This rearrangement joins TRBV27 to TRBJ2-1, with 8 bases that match TRBD2. CDR3 size: 14 residues. V trimming: 0 bases; J trimming: 7 bases; junction bases outside the gene matches: 2. Germline loops: CDR1 MNHEY, CDR2 SMNVEV (reference sequence). This chain's CDR3 is CASSLSPGGNEQFF. Written as DNA, the CDR3 is TGTGCCAGCAGTTTATCTCCGGGAGGGAATGAGCAGTTCTTC.

The rearrangement joins TRBV11-2 to TRBJ2-2, with unresolved D. This CDR3 contains 16 residues. Trimming shortened V by 0 bases and J by 7 bases, and 15 bases separated the two germline ends. The germline gives CDR1 SGHAT, CDR2 FQNNGV. The CDR3 nucleotides read TGTGCCAGCAGCTTAGAGGGGTTTTGGTCCATCGGGGAGCTGTTTTTT. Protein sequence: CASSLEGFWSIGELFF.

Of note for this clone: One end of the junction does not line up with germline, which may come from a read error. V usage is TRBV9 and J usage is TRBJ1-1; TRBD1 is a possible D gene (5 bases). CDR3 length: 10 residues. Germline CDR1 reads SGDLS; CDR2 reads YYNGEE. The CDR3 loop is CASSGTSPTF. The CDR3 coding sequence is TGTGCCAGCAGCGGGACATCCCCGACCTTT.

The J gene is TRBJ2-7, the V gene TRBV5-1; tentative D call: TRBD2 (6 bases). V was cut by 3 bases and J by 4 bases, with 17 bases left in between. CDR1 SGHRS and CDR2 YFSETQ come from the germline V gene. This CDR3 region has 15 residues. The DNA of the CDR3 is TGCGCCAGCAGCTGCGGGACCGAAGGCCAATACGAGCAGTACTTC. This gives the protein CASSCGTEGQYEQYF.

In DNA, the CDR3 is TGCGCCAGCAGCCAAGAATCCGTGAACACTGAAGCTTTCTTT. It is translated as CASSQESVNTEAFF. V gene TRBV4-1 combines with J gene TRBJ1-1, with D unresolved. V gave up 0 bases and J gave up 0 bases, with 5 bases separating them. The CDR3 runs to 14 residues. Germline values: CDR1 MGHRA, CDR2 YSYEKL.

This clone appeared a single time. The chain uses TRBV7-9 and TRBJ2-7, with D maybe TRBD2 (5 bases). This CDR3 has 13 residues. Per the germline V gene, CDR1 is SEHNR and CDR2 is FQNEAQ (reference sequence). V was cut by 0 bases and J by 4 bases, with 7 bases left in between. CDR3 sequence: CASSLAGGYEQYF. Here the CDR3 DNA reads TGTGCCAGCAGCTTAGCGGGCGGGTACGAGCAGTACTTC. Using reference TRBV7-9 and TRBJ2-7 for the parts outside the CDR3, the full variable domain is DTGVSQNPRHKITKRGQNVTFRCDPISEHNRLYWYRQTLGQGPEFLTYFQNEAQLEKSRLLSDRFSAERPKGSFSTLEIQRTEQGDSAMYLCASSLAGGYEQYFGPGTRLTVT.

The genes are TRBV7-9 and TRBJ2-5; 8 bases match TRBD2. Germline lookup yields CDR1 SEHNR and CDR2 FQNEAQ (reference sequence). The CDR3 totals 14 residues. The ends lost 9 bases at V and 0 bases at J; junction bases unmatched: 6. The DNA for the CDR3 is TGTGCCAGTCGGGGGGGGCCCCACCAAGAGACCCAGTACTTC. Encoded protein: CASRGGPHQETQYF.

This sequence joins TRBV27 and TRBJ2-2; 9 bases line up with TRBD2. CDR1 is MNHEY and CDR2 is SMNVEV in the germline V gene (reference sequence). The trim removed 6 bases at V and 7 bases at J, leaving 9 bases unmatched. The CDR3 is 15 amino acids. For the CDR3, the DNA is TGTGCCAGCAGCCCCATGCCTAGCGGGAACGGGGAGCTGTTTTTT. Encoded protein: CASSPMPSGNGELFF.

CDR3 DNA sequence: TGTGCCAGCAGCACCTCCGGGACAGGGGCCTACGAGCAGTACTTC. Translated, it gives CASSTSGTGAYEQYF. This rearrangement joins TRBV9 to TRBJ2-7, with 10 nucleotides matching TRBD1. The ends lost 4 bases at V and 2 bases at J; junction bases unmatched: 6. The germline V gene has CDR1 SGDLS and CDR2 YYNGEE. The CDR3 is 15 residues long. The full variable domain, completed using reference TRBV9 and TRBJ2-7, is DSGVTQTPKHLITATGQRVTLRCSPRSGDLSVYWYQQSLDQGLQFLIQYYNGEERAKGNILERFSAQQFPDLHSELNLSSLELGDSALYFCASSTSGTGAYEQYFGPGTRLTVT.

Only a few counts were recorded for this clone. This chain joins TRBV29-1 and TRBJ2-1; TRBD2 matches at 14 bases. The CDR3 runs to 14 residues. In germline, CDR1 is SQVTM, CDR2 ANQGSEA. J was trimmed by 8 bases and V by 7 bases; bases with no gene match: 7. As DNA, the CDR3 is TGCAGCGGCCGACTAGCGGGAGGGTCCGATGAGCAGTTCTTC. This sequence encodes CSGRLAGGSDEQFF.

This clone was picked up a small number of times. The chain has TRBV9 and TRBJ1-6; possibly TRBD1 for D (5 bases). CDR3 length equals 16 residues. CDR1 and CDR2 (germline): SGDLS, YYNGEE. Trimming shortened V by 4 bases and J by 0 bases, and 11 bases separated the two germline ends. DNA for the CDR3: TGTGCCAGCAGCCCTAGGGGAGGCTCCTATAATTCACCCCTCCACTTT. Translation gives CASSPRGGSYNSPLHF.

V and J are TRBV11-1 and TRBJ1-5; D is perhaps TRBD1 (6 bases). CDR1 and CDR2 from the germline V gene are SGHAT and FQDESV (reference sequence). This CDR3 has 14 residues. V was cut by 3 bases and J by 7 bases, with 13 bases left in between. The CDR3 bases are TGTGCCAGCAGCTTGGGGGGCCGGGACCAGCCCCAGCATTTT. Translating it yields CASSLGGRDQPQHF.

V and J are TRBV7-9 and TRBJ2-1; 9 bases fit TRBD1. Germline CDR1 and CDR2: SEHNR and FQNEAQ (reference sequence). Losses at the gene ends were 5 bases for V and 0 bases for J; bases not matched to a gene: 5. This CDR3 spans 16 amino acids. The CDR3 DNA reads as TGTGCCAGCAGCGGCAACAGGGGGCTCTCCTACAATGAGCAGTTCTTC. Its protein is CASSGNRGLSYNEQFF.

The chain links TRBV7-8 to TRBJ2-1, with 8 bases fitting TRBD1. The V segment lost 7 bases and the J segment 10 bases; nucleotides outside the gene matches: 18. The CDR3 sequence is 16 residues long. The germline V gene has CDR1 SGHVS and CDR2 FQNEAQ. Written as DNA, the CDR3 is TGTGCCAGCACCACCCGAAGACAGGGGCCCCTGGGCGAGCAGTTCTTC. This codes for CASTTRRQGPLGEQFF. The full variable domain, completed using reference TRBV7-8 and TRBJ2-1, is GAGVSQSPRYKVAKRGQDVALRCDPISGHVSLFWYQQALGQGPEFLTYFQNEAQLDKSGLPSDRFFAERPEGSVSTLKIQRTQQEDSAVYLCASTTRRQGPLGEQFFGPGTRLTVL.

Only a few counts were recorded for this clone. The chain employs TRBV9 and TRBJ1-1, with 7 bases identical to TRBD1. V shed 1 base, J shed 4 bases, and the junction held 4 bases outside the gene matches. Germline CDR1 is SGDLS and CDR2 is YYNGEE. The CDR3 is 14 residues long. CDR3 residues: CASSVRDSVTEAFF. In DNA form, the CDR3 reads TGTGCCAGCAGCGTAAGGGACAGTGTCACTGAAGCTTTCTTT.

V and J are TRBV2 and TRBJ1-2; the D gene is possibly TRBD1 (6 bases). V was trimmed by 6 bases and J by 3 bases, leaving 14 bases between them. Looked up from germline, CDR1 is SNHLY and CDR2 is FYNNEI. The CDR3 runs 14 residues. CDR3 sequence reads: CASSYSGVDYGYTF. CDR3 coding DNA: TGTGCCAGCAGCTACTCAGGGGTCGACTATGGCTACACCTTC.

The count of this clone is one. V usage is TRBV19 and J usage is TRBJ1-2, with 11 bases matching TRBD1. In germline, CDR1 is LNHDA, CDR2 SQIVND (reference sequence). Trimming cost V 5 bases and J 4 bases; bases outside gene matches: 6. CDR3 length equals 15 residues. The CDR3 sequence is CASSPAGTGGYGYTF. The CDR3 DNA follows: TGTGCCAGTAGTCCCGCCGGGACAGGGGGCTATGGCTACACCTTC.

This chain connects TRBV14 to TRBJ1-1, with D unclear. Germline CDR1 and CDR2: SGHDN and FVKESK. The ends were cut back, 5 bases at V and 0 bases at J, with 13 bases in the middle. This CDR3 region has 15 residues. DNA of the CDR3: TGTGCCAGCAGCAACAAGAAGACGGTGAACACTGAAGCTTTCTTT. It is translated as CASSNKKTVNTEAFF.

V gene TRBV2 combines with J gene TRBJ2-1, with D perhaps TRBD2 (5 bases). V lost 2 bases to trimming and J lost 10 bases, with 15 bases between them. This CDR3 spans 14 amino acids. The germline V gene encodes CDR1 SNHLY and CDR2 FYNNEI. CDR3 DNA: TGTGCCAGCAGTGAATCCCTGGACCGAGGGGAGCAGTTCTTC. This gives the protein CASSESLDRGEQFF.